This T cell receptor beta chain emerged from a study of blood T cells in healthy people across ages. This clonotype has only a few counts. For the second PCR, which ran for about 6 to 11 cycles, a sample-barcoded 5' primer and a J-beta primer mix were used. TCRdb ran MiXCR on the 5' RACE reads and lists one entry per CDR3 protein. This table holds some 1.6 million distinct CDR3 sequences, approximately 32% found once. Isolation recovered at least 6.5 million PBMCs from every sample. V lost 8 bases, J lost 1 base, and 13 bases lay in between. Germline assignment: CDR1 MGHRA and CDR2 YSYEKL. The CDR3 runs 14 residues.

This chain connects TRBV4-1 to TRBJ2-3, with TRBD2 as a possible D gene (6 bases). The source of this sequence is a woman aged 25 to 39 in good health. The source material was blood. CDR3 nucleotides: TGCGCCAGCGGGCGGGACGTAGGCACAGATACGCAGTATTTT. Amino acids: CASGRDVGTDTQYF.